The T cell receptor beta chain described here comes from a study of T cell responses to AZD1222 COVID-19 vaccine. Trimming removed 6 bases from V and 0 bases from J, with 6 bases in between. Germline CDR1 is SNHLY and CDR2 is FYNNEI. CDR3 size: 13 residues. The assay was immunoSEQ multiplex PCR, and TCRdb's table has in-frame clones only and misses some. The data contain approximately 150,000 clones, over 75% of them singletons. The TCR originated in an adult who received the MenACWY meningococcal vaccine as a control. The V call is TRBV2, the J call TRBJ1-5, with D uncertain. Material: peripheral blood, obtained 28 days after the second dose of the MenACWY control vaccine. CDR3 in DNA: TGTGCCAGCAGGAGAAGTAGCAATCAGCCCCAGCATTTT. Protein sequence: CASRRSSNQPQHF.